What follows is one TCR beta chain and its context. The antigen it binds to is not known. Per-base quality was not reported, and no clone a single base away is much larger than it. This entry belongs to a study of cytomegalovirus exposure and HLA in healthy donors (dated by TCRdb to 2015 to 2018). Regarding the study in general: According to a later analysis, the 120 or so validation repertoires were produced on the same platform as the 666 repertoires of the first cohort. The aim of the study was to test whether cataloging public T cell receptors could identify signatures of past pathogen exposure. Besides the first cohort of around 670 subjects, a separate validation cohort made up of 120 different subjects was used. To predict cytomegalovirus infection status, the study combined high-throughput TCR immunosequencing, statistical association of individual TCRs with disease status, and machine learning. Overall results and qualifications from the work: The classifier was reported to diagnose cytomegalovirus status with high specificity and sensitivity in both the original cohort and the validation cohort. In the study, some 180 TCR beta chains were listed as associated with cytomegalovirus. The authors suggested that the approach could potentially be generalized to other disease states and immunological phenotypes. A later analysis found that TCRs clustered in the first cohort also tended to co-occur in the approximately 120 validation repertoires, with approximately 95% of cluster scores above 0. Three of the identified cytomegalovirus-associated TCR beta chains were confirmed in vitro to be specific for cytomegalovirus antigens. A later analysis lacked HLA typing for the validation cohort, so it scored co-occurrence in that cohort across all 110 or so repertoires. Most TCR sequences were observed very rarely across donors, whereas some public TCRs were present in many individuals.

The protocol used for the library was the immunoSEQ multiplex PCR assay. In the authors' own workflow: A statistical classification framework was built for diagnosing cytomegalovirus status from the catalog of TCR beta chain sequences. The immuneACCESS repertoire file appears here via TCRdb, limited to in-frame rearrangements. These files lack a portion of the clones; in checked studies, under half of the deficit traces to unresolved V genes, and the cause of the others is not known. D and trimming were read from the DNA, whereas the V and J calls and clone size are those reported in that table. The sample table shows some 170,000 clones, and about 86% are seen once. The ten most abundant clones make up 5% to 7% of the sample. From its cysteine to its phenylalanine, the CDR3 spans 13 amino acids. The sequence is cut down to CDR3 DNA, 39 bases in frame from base 1. Reading the germline V gene (reference sequence) gives CDR1 MNHEY and CDR2 SMNVEV. The junction shows trimming of 6 bases on V and 2 bases on J, plus 11 bases between the germline ends.

Separate from the roughly 700-subject first cohort, the validation cohort of 90 to 150 subjects was the group to which the donors belonged. The clonotype comes from a woman aged 30 to 39 in good health and CMV-seronegative. Specimen: PBMCs. The V gene is TRBV27 and the J gene is TRBJ2-7; TRBD1 is perhaps the D gene, given 6 matching bases. The sequenced DNA: TGTGCCAGCAGCCGAACAGGGACCTACGAGCAGTACTTC. Translated, it reads CASSRTGTYEQYF.